The 25 T cell receptor beta chains below were found in one sample sequenced in a study of identical twins (dated by TCRdb to about 2016). The method behind the library was 5' RACE. The listed sequencing device is Illumina HiSeq 2000. The public reads were quality trimmed at Q25 with fastp and then assembled into clones with MiXCR by TCRdb, keeping productive beta chains. All rows with the same CDR3 protein become a single entry with the most common DNA and genes. The sample has 700,000 or so distinct CDR3 sequences on record, over 8.5% of them singletons. Around 0.98% of the sample rests with the top ten. The sample was also linked to a second study, of yellow fever vaccine responses in identical twins.

The sequencing sample was made of PBMCs. The source of these receptors is a woman younger than 35 in good health.

J is TRBJ2-7 and V is TRBV6-5; D may be TRBD1 (6 bases). The germline V gene encodes CDR1 MNHEY and CDR2 SVGAGI. The CDR3 is 16 amino acids. V was trimmed by 1 base and J by 2 bases, leaving 15 bases between them. The CDR3 reads CASSYFQGKGAYEQYF. The CDR3 DNA is TGTGCCAGCAGTTACTTCCAGGGGAAGGGCGCCTACGAGCAGTACTTC.

This clonotype was seen only a few times. CDR3 DNA: TGCGCCAGCAGCCAAGATCCACCGCCGGAGACTGAAGCTTTCTTT. It yields the protein CASSQDPPPETEAFF. The chain couples TRBV4-3 to TRBJ1-1, with no clear D. This CDR3 region has 15 residues. Trimming removed 0 bases at V and 5 bases at J, with 13 bases between. Germline CDR1 and CDR2: LGHNA and YSLEER.

The gene calls are TRBV11-2 and TRBJ2-7; 12 bases fit TRBD2. Germline values: CDR1 SGHAT, CDR2 FQNNGV. This CDR3 has 19 residues. V shed 5 bases and J 0 bases; nucleotides not matched to a gene: 14. The CDR3 here is CASSPLFGTSGFSSYEQYF. The CDR3 region has the DNA TGTGCCAGCAGCCCCCTCTTCGGGACTAGCGGGTTTAGCTCCTACGAGCAGTACTTC.

This clonotype was recorded at least ten times. The gene calls are TRBV2 and TRBJ2-1; 8 nucleotides align to TRBD2. The germline CDR1 and CDR2 sequences are SNHLY and FYNNEI. The trim removed 8 bases at V and 3 bases at J, leaving 9 bases unmatched. The CDR3 runs 15 residues. CDR3 DNA: TGTGCCAGCCTCGGGGAGCGGGAGTACTACAATGAGCAGTTCTTC. This sequence encodes CASLGEREYYNEQFF.

In its sample, this clonotype was seen a few times. The chain has TRBV7-9 and TRBJ2-2; TRBD1 agrees at 9 bases. This CDR3 is built from 15 residues. V gave up 6 bases and J gave up 4 bases; unmatched junction bases: 6. CDR1 is SEHNR, CDR2 FQNEAQ, per germline (reference sequence). The CDR3 spells CASRPGQGITGELFF. CDR3 coding DNA: TGTGCCAGCAGACCGGGACAGGGCATCACCGGGGAGCTGTTTTTT.

This clonotype was recorded a few times. V and J are TRBV11-2 and TRBJ2-7; a possible D gene is TRBD2 (6 bases). Trimming removed 5 bases at V and 6 bases at J, with 11 bases between. Looked up from germline, CDR1 is SGHAT and CDR2 is FQNNGV. The CDR3 runs to 12 residues. CDR3 bases: TGTGCCAGCAGCCCGACTAGTGGCGAGCAGTACTTC. Its protein product is CASSPTSGEQYF. Together with reference TRBV11-2 and TRBJ2-7, the CDR3 gives the full variable domain: EAGVAQSPRYKIIEKRQSVAFWCNPISGHATLYWYQQILGQGPKLLIQFQNNGVVDDSQLPKDRFSAERLKGVDSTLKIQPAKLEDSAVYLCASSPTSGEQYFGPGTRLTVT.

This clonotype was seen a handful of times. This chain uses TRBV10-3 with TRBJ2-5, with D possibly matching TRBD2 (5 bases). Germline CDR1 reads ENHRY; CDR2 reads SYGVKD. The CDR3 contains 17 residues. The V and J ends lost 3 bases and 3 bases respectively, with 20 bases between them. CDR3 residues: CAISEYGSVRGEETQYF. The CDR3 region has the DNA TGTGCCATCAGTGAATATGGGTCTGTACGGGGTGAAGAGACCCAGTACTTC.

With regard to this clonotype: At one of its ends the junction is not consistent with the germline gene, which may arise from a read error. J is TRBJ2-5 and V is TRBV7-2; 10 bases match TRBD2. This CDR3 is 14 amino acids long. The germline gives CDR1 SGHTA, CDR2 FQGNSA. CDR3 amino acids: CSSSLAGGRETQYF. The CDR3 coding sequence is TGTTCCAGCAGCTTAGCGGGGGGAAGGGAGACCCAGTACTTC.

The chain carries TRBV2 and TRBJ2-1; D is tentatively TRBD1 or TRBD2 (5 bases each). V shed 7 bases and J shed 8 bases, with 12 bases lying between them. The CDR3 runs 12 residues. CDR1 and CDR2 from the germline V gene are SNHLY and FYNNEI. In nucleotides, the CDR3 is TGTGCCAGCAAAATCGGGACCGATGAGCAGTTCTTC. This codes for CASKIGTDEQFF.

The DNA of the CDR3 is TGTGCCAGCAGCGTAGGCGGGAGAAATTCACCCCTCCACTTT. Its translation is CASSVGGRNSPLHF. The J gene is TRBJ1-6, the V gene TRBV9; D not resolved. Trimming removed 0 bases at V and 7 bases at J, with 8 bases between. Per the germline V gene, CDR1 is SGDLS and CDR2 is YYNGEE. The CDR3 has 14 residues.

In this sample, this clonotype turned up a few times. The chain combines TRBV2 with TRBJ2-1, with 11 bases lining up with TRBD2. The ends lost 5 bases at V and 7 bases at J; junction bases unmatched: 16. The CDR3 runs 18 residues. The V gene's germline CDR1 is SNHLY and CDR2 FYNNEI. This CDR3 reads CASSPLLAGDVSGNEQFF. CDR3 sequence (DNA): TGTGCCAGCAGTCCGTTACTAGCGGGAGACGTATCGGGGAATGAGCAGTTCTTC.

V usage is TRBV7-8 and J usage is TRBJ2-1; 7 bases agree with TRBD2. The CDR3 runs to 17 residues. From germline, CDR1 is SGHVS and CDR2 FQNEAQ. V was pared by 1 base and J by 0 bases, with 6 bases of the junction left unmatched. This chain's CDR3 is CASSLGGRGYSYNEQFF. In nucleotides, the CDR3 is TGTGCCAGCAGCTTAGGAGGGCGGGGGTACTCCTACAATGAGCAGTTCTTC.

The sample holds a few counts of this clonotype. The V gene is TRBV20-1, the J gene TRBJ2-7; D is possibly TRBD2 (6 bases). V was shortened by 2 bases and J by 2 bases, with 13 bases between the two germline ends. There are 14 residues in the CDR3. Germline assignment: CDR1 DFQATT and CDR2 SNEGSKA (reference sequence). The CDR3 region has the DNA TGCAGTGCTAGAACGCTTAGCGGAACCTACGAGCAGTACTTC. Protein: CSARTLSGTYEQYF.

The chain joins TRBV2 to TRBJ2-1, with TRBD1 matching 8 bases. The CDR3 runs 17 residues. V trimming: 2 bases; J trimming: 5 bases; junction bases outside the gene matches: 11. CDR1 and CDR2 from the germline V gene are SNHLY and FYNNEI. In DNA, the CDR3 is TGTGCCAGCAGTGAAATCAGAGGGACAGGACCCCACAATGAGCAGTTCTTC. Encoded protein: CASSEIRGTGPHNEQFF.

This clonotype was counted at least ten times. The J gene is TRBJ2-1, the V gene TRBV3-1; 13 bases align to TRBD2. Germline CDR1 LGHDT, CDR2 YNNKEL (reference sequence). CDR3 size: 16 residues. The junction had 9 bases not matched to a gene; V was cut back by 1 base and J by 12 bases. The CDR3 DNA reads as TGTGCCAGCAGCCAAGGGCCCGGACTAGCGGGAGTGAGGCAGTTCTTC. This sequence encodes CASSQGPGLAGVRQFF.

The chain uses TRBV9 and TRBJ2-2; possibly TRBD2 for D (6 bases). There are 14 residues in the CDR3. Germline V CDR1 and CDR2: SGDLS, YYNGEE. V dropped 3 bases and J dropped 0 bases, with 6 bases sitting between them. CDR3 DNA sequence: TGTGCCAGCAGCGGGGGGGCGAACACCGGGGAGCTGTTTTTT. Amino acids: CASSGGANTGELFF.

This clonotype was observed a few times. J is TRBJ2-7 and V is TRBV5-1, with D uncertain. Germline assignment: CDR1 SGHRS and CDR2 YFSETQ. There are 14 residues in the CDR3. V was trimmed by 4 bases and J by 0 bases, leaving 11 bases between them. The CDR3 loop is CASSHDIGSYEQYF. In DNA form, the CDR3 reads TGCGCCAGCAGCCATGACATAGGCTCCTACGAGCAGTACTTC.

This clonotype was counted only a few times. The CDR3 loop reads CASSHKSGMGTDTQYF. The CDR3 DNA is TGTGCCAGCAGCCATAAAAGCGGGATGGGCACAGATACGCAGTATTTT. This chain links TRBV14 with TRBJ2-3, with 7 bases fitting TRBD2. In germline, CDR1 is SGHDN, CDR2 FVKESK. V trimming: 3 bases; J trimming: 1 base; junction bases outside the gene matches: 7. This CDR3 is 16 amino acids long.

This clonotype was seen more than once but under ten times. The rearrangement links TRBV29-1 to TRBJ2-7; D not resolved. This CDR3 comprises 12 residues. Looked up from germline, CDR1 is SQVTM and CDR2 is ANQGSEA. V was clipped by 0 bases and J by 9 bases, with 12 bases between them. CDR3 residues: CSVEDLGLGQYF. The DNA for the CDR3 is TGCAGCGTTGAAGATCTGGGCCTGGGGCAGTACTTC.

This clonotype has just a few counts. V is TRBV7-9 and J is TRBJ1-1, with 8 bases identical to TRBD1. The CDR3 is 13 amino acids. The J segment lost 9 bases and the V segment lost 5 bases, leaving 8 bases of the junction unmatched. Germline values: CDR1 SEHNR, CDR2 FQNEAQ (reference sequence). The chain's CDR3 is CASSQMQGAKAFF. The CDR3 coding sequence is TGTGCCAGCAGCCAAATGCAGGGGGCGAAAGCTTTCTTT.

A word on this clonotype: The junction shows a germline mismatch at one end, possibly a read error. The chain couples TRBV7-7 to TRBJ2-1; 8 nucleotides agree with TRBD1. This CDR3 region has 13 residues. The germline V gene has CDR1 SSHAT and CDR2 FNYEAQ (reference sequence). The CDR3 DNA sequence: TGTGCTAGCAGCCTGAACAGGGGGAATGAGCAGTTCTTC. Translating gives CASSLNRGNEQFF.

The chain uses TRBV7-9 and TRBJ2-1, with TRBD1 as a possible D gene (5 bases). Germline CDR1 is SEHNR and CDR2 is FQNEAQ (reference sequence). This CDR3 region has 15 residues. With 4 bases removed from V and 3 bases from J, the gap between germline ends came to 13 bases. The CDR3 DNA is TGTGCCAGCAGCTACCGACAGACATACTACAATGAGCAGTTCTTC. This translates into CASSYRQTYYNEQFF.

This clonotype was observed many times. The V gene is TRBV11-2, the J gene TRBJ2-3; perhaps TRBD1 as D (5 bases). The CDR3 extends over 15 amino acids. The V and J ends lost 3 bases and 0 bases respectively, with 10 bases between them. Germline V CDR1 and CDR2: SGHAT, FQNNGV. This chain's CDR3 is CASSLDGHSTDTQYF. CDR3 nucleotide sequence: TGTGCCAGCAGCTTGGATGGACACAGCACAGATACGCAGTATTTT.

This clonotype was counted a few times. The rearrangement links TRBV2 to TRBJ1-6, with 7 bases aligning to TRBD1. The V gene end was trimmed by 3 bases and the J gene end by 5 bases; junction bases not matched to a gene: 4. CDR3 length: 15 residues. From germline, CDR1 is SNHLY and CDR2 FYNNEI. CDR3 sequence reads: CASSERQGNNSPLHF. CDR3 nucleotide sequence: TGTGCCAGCAGTGAGAGACAGGGCAATAATTCACCCCTCCACTTT.

The chain carries TRBV1 and TRBJ2-4; TRBD2 is taken as the D call from the table, unchecked against the DNA. TRBV1 is shown as a pseudogene. The CDR3 is 18 residues long. CDR3 protein: CTSSREREGLGAKNIQYF. The DNA of the CDR3 is TGTACCAGCAGCCGGGAGCGGGAGGGCCTGGGTGCCAAAAACATTCAGTACTTC.